The T cell receptor (beta chain) described here comes from a study of T cells in Graves' hyperthyroidism and ophthalmopathy. Study-wide results and limits: Blood also carried most thyroid clonotypes expanded above 0.001.

V was pared by 5 bases and J by 8 bases, with 7 bases between. The CDR3 covers 11 residues. CDR1 is SGHDT and CDR2 is YYEEEE in the germline V gene. Amplified TCR beta CDR3 regions derived from RNA transcripts. HTBI primers drove first-round RT-PCR of the TCR CDR3. TCRdb re-called the multiplex PCR reads with MiXCR, one entry per CDR3 protein. The sample lists about 840,000 distinct CDR3 sequences; about two fifths were seen once. As to this clonotype: As yet, its antigen is unknown.

It was 8.5 to 10 ml of fresh peripheral blood that supplied the PBMCs. The sequence was obtained from a young man with Graves' hyperthyroidism. The genes are TRBV5-6 and TRBJ2-2; D gene unclear. The sample was blood. This chain's CDR3 is CASSMQGELFF. DNA of the CDR3: TGTGCCAGCAGTATGCAGGGGGAGCTGTTTTTT.